This T cell receptor beta chain was profiled in a study of shared clonotypes between healthy human individuals. About the research overall: Researchers drew samples from two women and a few men aged 18 to 49.

The CDR3 has 14 residues. In germline, CDR1 is SQVTM, CDR2 ANQGSEA. V lost 3 bases, J lost 5 bases, and 9 bases stayed unmatched. With respect to this clone: Its antigen is undetermined.

About 30,000 T cell genomes, or approximately 200 ng DNA, went into the sorted-subset replicate PCRs. TCRdb's table, derived via immunoSEQ multiplex PCR, lists solely in-frame clones and lacks some. The profile covers under 2,500,000 clones, with approximately 96% appearing a single time and around 0.13% taken by the ten largest. Study-level points and caveats: Among non-shared clonotypes, generation probabilities were lower than among those shared by all four donors. Clonotypes that were shared across a handful of donors made up around 5% of naive CD4 clonotypes.

The sample taken for sequencing was naive CD4+ T cells sorted from blood. The sample's subset: CD45RA+ positively selected. This receptor was obtained from a man younger than 35 in good health. V and J are TRBV29-1 and TRBJ2-5, with 7 bases matching TRBD1. The CDR3 spells CSVEDGQVGETQYF. The CDR3 bases are TGCAGCGTTGAGGACGGACAGGTAGGGGAGACCCAGTACTTC.